The 29 T cell receptor beta chains in this list originate from one sample, sequenced in a study of blood T cell repertoires in COVID-19. The table came from immunoSEQ multiplex PCR; TCRdb's copy has only in-frame clones and leaves some out. The table has about 260,000 clones, about 87% seen once. Material for sequencing was peripheral blood. These receptors came from a woman aged 40 to 50 who had recovered from COVID-19.

The V call is TRBV3-1 (or the pseudogene TRBV3-2), the J call TRBJ1-3; 11 nucleotides line up with TRBD1. The CDR3 covers 17 residues. CDR1 is LGHDT and CDR2 is YNNKEL in the germline V gene (reference sequence). V was clipped by 4 bases and J by 4 bases; unmatched bases: 9. CDR3 residues: CASSPWPGTGGGNTIYF. DNA of the CDR3: TGTGCCAGCAGCCCTTGGCCCGGGACAGGGGGGGGAAACACCATATATTTT.

The chain carries TRBV7-6 and TRBJ2-3, with TRBD2 identical over 8 bases. The CDR3 has 16 residues. The J segment lost 2 bases and the V segment lost 7 bases, leaving 11 bases of the junction unmatched. CDR1 and CDR2 (germline): SGHVS, FNYEAQ. The CDR3 region is CASTLRAGDDTDTQYF. Written as DNA, the CDR3 is TGTGCCAGCACCCTTAGAGCGGGGGATGACACAGATACGCAGTATTTT. The full variable domain, with the rest looked up from reference TRBV7-6 and TRBJ2-3, is GAGVSQSPRYKVTKRGQDVALRCDPISGHVSLYWYRQALGQGPEFLTYFNYEAQQDKSGLPNDRFSAERPEGSISTLTIQRTEQRDSAMYRCASTLRAGDDTDTQYFGPGTRLTVL.

The chain combines TRBV18 with TRBJ1-6, with a weak D call TRBD1 (6 bases). From germline, CDR1 is KGHSH and CDR2 LQKENI. Trimming stripped 6 bases from V and 0 bases from J, with 9 bases between. There are 15 residues in the CDR3. CDR3: CASSQGSSYNSPLHF. The CDR3 DNA reads TGTGCCAGCTCCCAGGGGTCCTCCTATAATTCACCCCTCCACTTT.

This rearrangement joins TRBV5-4 to TRBJ2-7; the match to TRBD1 covers 12 bases. V shed 4 bases and J 4 bases; nucleotides not matched to a gene: 12. The germline V gene encodes CDR1 SGHNT and CDR2 YYREEE (reference sequence). The CDR3 consists of 17 residues. CDR3 sequence: CASSPGQGANFLYEQYF. CDR3 bases: TGTGCCAGCAGCCCGGGACAGGGGGCCAACTTCCTGTACGAGCAGTACTTC. Based on the CDR3 plus reference TRBV5-4 and TRBJ2-7, the full variable domain is ETGVTQSPTHLIKTRGQQVTLRCSSQSGHNTVSWYQQALGQGPQFIFQYYREEENGRGNFPPRFSGLQFPNYSSELNVNALELDDSALYLCASSPGQGANFLYEQYFGPGTRLTVT.

The chain links TRBV2 to TRBJ2-7; TRBD1 might be the D (5 bases). The CDR3 sequence is 14 residues long. V was shortened by 7 bases and J by 2 bases, with 15 bases between the two germline ends. Germline loops: CDR1 SNHLY, CDR2 FYNNEI. CDR3 sequence reads: CASMRDRHTYEQYF. The CDR3 nucleotides read TGTGCCAGCATGCGAGACAGACATACCTACGAGCAGTACTTC.

The CDR3 nucleotides are TGTGCCAGTAATGACCGGGGTAAAGAGACCCAGTACTTC. Its translation: CASNDRGKETQYF. The J gene is TRBJ2-5, the V gene TRBV19; weak D call: TRBD2 (5 bases). Trimming cost V 7 bases and J 3 bases, with 12 bases left between them. CDR1 LNHDA and CDR2 SQIVND come from the germline V gene (reference sequence). The CDR3 extends over 13 amino acids.

This clone has only a few counts. V and J are TRBV6-4 and TRBJ2-1; 7 bases line up with TRBD2. The germline V gene encodes CDR1 MRHNA and CDR2 SNTAGT. The CDR3 consists of 14 residues. The trim removed 6 bases at V and 2 bases at J, leaving 4 bases unmatched. The CDR3: CASRRESTYNEQFF. DNA for the CDR3: TGTGCCAGCAGGCGGGAGTCCACCTACAATGAGCAGTTCTTC.

For this clone: Other DNA variants within this sample encode the same CDR3. The genes are TRBV5-1 and TRBJ2-7, with 8 bases aligning to TRBD1. Germline CDR1 is SGHRS and CDR2 is YFSETQ. V trimming: 0 bases; J trimming: 7 bases; junction bases outside the gene matches: 6. The CDR3 length is 14 residues. The DNA of the CDR3 is TGCGCCAGCAGCTTGGTGCAGGGGGCTCAGGAGCAGTACTTC. Translating it yields CASSLVQGAQEQYF.

The chain combines TRBV9 with TRBJ2-1, with 7 bases that match TRBD2. The CDR3 covers 16 residues. V gave up 0 bases and J gave up 4 bases; unmatched junction bases: 7. Germline loops: CDR1 SGDLS, CDR2 YYNGEE. This CDR3 reads CASSVEGGSGYNEQFF. For the CDR3, the DNA is TGTGCCAGCAGCGTAGAGGGAGGGAGCGGGTACAATGAGCAGTTCTTC.

The rearrangement uses TRBV5-4 and TRBJ1-2, with 7 bases matching TRBD1. This CDR3 has 17 residues. CDR1 and CDR2 from the germline V gene are SGHNT and YYREEE (reference sequence). J was trimmed by 2 bases and V by 0 bases; bases with no gene match: 10. The CDR3 region is CASSLGGRQGPNYGYTF. As DNA, the CDR3 is TGTGCCAGCAGCTTGGGGGGAAGACAGGGCCCCAACTATGGCTACACCTTC.

There are a few counts of this clone. The V gene is TRBV11-1, the J gene TRBJ2-1; 7 nucleotides agree with TRBD2. The germline V gene encodes CDR1 SGHAT and CDR2 FQDESV (reference sequence). This CDR3 has 15 residues. V dropped 1 base and J dropped 8; count of bases not matched to a gene: 8. In nucleotides, the CDR3 is TGTGCCAGCAGCTTAGTGGGTGGACTAGATGATGAGCAGTTCTTC. It encodes CASSLVGGLDDEQFF.

This sequence joins TRBV9 and TRBJ2-5; the D is unclear. This CDR3 has 13 residues. Per germline, CDR1 SGDLS and CDR2 YYNGEE. With 3 bases removed from V and 2 bases from J, the gap between germline ends came to 8 bases. Written as DNA, the CDR3 is TGTGCCAGCAGCGCCAGAATTCAAGAGACCCAGTACTTC. The encoded protein is CASSARIQETQYF. The full variable domain, with the rest looked up from reference TRBV9 and TRBJ2-5, is DSGVTQTPKHLITATGQRVTLRCSPRSGDLSVYWYQQSLDQGLQFLIQYYNGEERAKGNILERFSAQQFPDLHSELNLSSLELGDSALYFCASSARIQETQYFGPGTRLLVL.

This clone appeared once. This chain connects TRBV5-6 to TRBJ2-3, with D uncertain. CDR1 and CDR2 from the germline V gene are SGHDT and YYEEEE. Trimming pared 0 bases from V and 2 bases from J, leaving 16 bases between. The CDR3 is 17 residues long. CDR3 in DNA: TGTGCCAGCAGCTTGGGACTCAACCGGATAAACACAGATACGCAGTATTTT. Amino acid sequence: CASSLGLNRINTDTQYF. Supplemented by reference TRBV5-6 and TRBJ2-3, the full variable domain reads DAGVTQSPTHLIKTRGQQVTLRCSPKSGHDTVSWYQQALGQGPQFIFQYYEEEERQRGNFPDRFSGHQFPNYSSELNVNALLLGDSALYLCASSLGLNRINTDTQYFGPGTRLTVL.

Notes on this clone: Other DNA sequences in the sample encode the same CDR3. The rearrangement uses TRBV7-6 and TRBJ2-3; 9 bases match TRBD1. V lost 1 base to trimming and J lost 0 bases; unmatched junction nucleotides: 2. Per germline, CDR1 SGHVS and CDR2 FNYEAQ. The CDR3 sequence is 16 residues long. CDR3 in DNA: TGTGCCAGCAGCTTAGGGGGGACAGGGAGCACAGATACGCAGTATTTT. Protein product: CASSLGGTGSTDTQYF.

The V call is TRBV12-3 or TRBV12-4, the J call TRBJ1-3; D ambiguous. This CDR3 comprises 13 residues. The germline V and J ends were trimmed by 3 bases and 9 bases, with 12 bases remaining between them. The CDR3 sequence is CASSFWPPPTIYF. The CDR3 DNA reads TGTGCCAGCAGTTTTTGGCCCCCACCCACCATATATTTT.

The rearrangement uses TRBV3-1 (or the pseudogene TRBV3-2) and TRBJ2-7; TRBD1 aligns across 12 bases. The CDR3 has 15 residues. V lost 5 bases and J lost 5; bases outside the gene matches: 7. The germline V gene has CDR1 LGHDT and CDR2 YNNKEL (reference sequence). The CDR3 spells CASSFLGTGGHEQYF. CDR3 DNA: TGTGCCAGCAGCTTTTTGGGGACAGGGGGCCACGAGCAGTACTTC.

The chain has TRBV10-3 and TRBJ2-7; D is unresolved. V shed 4 bases and J shed 0 bases, with 7 bases lying between them. Germline assignment: CDR1 ENHRY and CDR2 SYGVKD. The CDR3 contains 13 residues. The CDR3 here is CAISGSLSYEQYF. The CDR3 DNA is TGTGCCATCAGTGGGTCCCTCTCCTACGAGCAGTACTTC.

This chain links TRBV6-5 with TRBJ1-3; unclear D gene. Germline V gives CDR1 MNHEY, CDR2 SVGAGI. V gave up 6 bases and J gave up 0 bases, with 9 bases separating them. The CDR3 has 14 amino acids. The CDR3 reads CASREAISGNTIYF. The CDR3 DNA sequence: TGTGCCAGCAGAGAGGCGATCTCTGGAAACACCATATATTTT.

V usage is TRBV5-6 and J usage is TRBJ1-1, with D unclear. CDR3 length equals 16 residues. V shed 0 bases and J shed 0 bases, with 12 bases lying between them. Looked up from germline, CDR1 is SGHDT and CDR2 is YYEEEE. Here the CDR3 reads CASSLDLIDMNTEAFF. DNA of the CDR3: TGTGCCAGCAGCTTGGATCTGATCGACATGAACACTGAAGCTTTCTTT.

V usage is TRBV18 and J usage is TRBJ2-1; weak D call: TRBD2 (6 bases). In germline, CDR1 is KGHSH, CDR2 LQKENI. V lost 6 bases and J lost 6, with 21 bases in between. The CDR3 contains 16 residues. CDR3 loop: CASSPTPGEPPNEQFF. The CDR3 DNA follows: TGTGCCAGCTCTCCGACACCGGGAGAGCCCCCCAATGAGCAGTTCTTC.

The CDR3 DNA is TGTGCCAGTAGTATAGTGGGCCTCACTGAAGCTTTCTTT. It is translated as CASSIVGLTEAFF. The chain links TRBV19 to TRBJ1-1; D not resolved. The V end was cut by 1 base, the J end by 4 bases, with 7 bases between. The CDR3 runs to 13 residues. Looked up from germline, CDR1 is LNHDA and CDR2 is SQIVND (reference sequence).

The genes are TRBV4-3 and TRBJ2-7; D unresolved. Germline-derived CDR1 and CDR2 are LGHNA and YSLEER. The CDR3 is 14 residues long. Trimming removed 0 bases from V and 5 bases from J, with 11 bases in between. CDR3 sequence reads: CASSQDWRSHEQYF. The CDR3 coding sequence is TGCGCCAGCAGCCAAGATTGGAGATCTCACGAGCAGTACTTC.

This clone was counted a few times. CDR3 sequence (DNA): TGTGCCAGCAGTTCTCTAGGAGCGGGGGGGGCGGATGAGCAGTTCTTC. Translating gives CASSSLGAGGADEQFF. V is TRBV6-6 and J is TRBJ2-1; 10 bases fit TRBD2. The J segment lost 8 bases and the V segment lost 4 bases, leaving 11 bases of the junction unmatched. The CDR3 consists of 16 residues. The germline V gene has CDR1 MNHNY and CDR2 SVGAGI (reference sequence).

This clone was found a few times. The chain uses TRBV10-3 and TRBJ1-3; no definite D call. The germline gives CDR1 ENHRY, CDR2 SYGVKD. V dropped 1 base and J dropped 1 base, with 11 bases sitting between them. The CDR3 loop spans 16 amino acids. CDR3: CAISEWRAGSGNTIYF. The CDR3 region has the DNA TGTGCCATCAGTGAGTGGAGGGCTGGGTCTGGAAACACCATATATTTT.

V usage is TRBV7-6 and J usage is TRBJ1-2; D possibly corresponds to TRBD1 (6 bases). The germline V gene encodes CDR1 SGHVS and CDR2 FNYEAQ. Deletions cut 5 bases from V and 7 bases from J, with 17 bases between. The CDR3 covers 14 residues. CDR3: CASSPTQGQGGYTF. The CDR3 coding sequence is TGTGCCAGCAGCCCTACCCAGGGGCAGGGTGGCTACACCTTC.

The chain employs TRBV15 and TRBJ1-4; TRBD1 is a possible D gene (5 bases). This CDR3 region has 13 residues. V was shortened by 3 bases and J by 7 bases, with 9 bases between the two germline ends. Germline assignment: CDR1 LNHNV and CDR2 YYDKDF (reference sequence). The CDR3 DNA is TGTGCCACCAGCAGGGGGCAGCGTGAAAAACTGTTTTTT. It is translated as CATSRGQREKLFF.

This chain uses TRBV5-6 with TRBJ2-7; no clear D gene. Trimming removed 0 bases at V and 0 bases at J, with 7 bases between. Germline V gene lookup returns CDR1 SGHDT and CDR2 YYEEEE. The CDR3 runs to 14 residues. CDR3 sequence reads: CASSLGLSSYEQYF. CDR3 nucleotides: TGTGCCAGCAGCTTGGGGCTCAGCTCCTACGAGCAGTACTTC.

This clone was seen more than once but under ten times. Different DNA sequences within this sample yield the same CDR3. The V and J genes are TRBV6-2 or TRBV6-3 and TRBJ1-3, with a possible D match to TRBD1 (6 bases). Deletions cut 5 bases from V and 0 bases from J, with 11 bases between. The germline gives CDR1 MNHEY, CDR2 SVGEGT. There are 15 residues in the CDR3. The DNA for the CDR3 is TGTGCCAGCAGTGCCGGGACAAGCTCTGGAAACACCATATATTTT. Translation: CASSAGTSSGNTIYF.

The chain is built from TRBV9 and TRBJ2-7; 12 bases align to TRBD1. Germline CDR1 is SGDLS and CDR2 is YYNGEE. The CDR3 has 16 residues. With V trimmed by 3 bases and J by 2 bases, 6 bases remained unmatched. The CDR3 DNA is TGTGCCAGCAGCGCCAAGGGGACAGGGGGCCCCTACGAGCAGTACTTC. As protein: CASSAKGTGGPYEQYF.